The clone carrying this TCR beta chain was counted ten times or more. Germline CDR1 reads SGHNT; CDR2 reads YYREEE (reference sequence). This CDR3 spans 12 amino acids. The V gene end was trimmed by 5 bases and the J gene end by 4 bases; junction bases not matched to a gene: 0. This record comes from a study of T-cell reconstitution after alpha-beta-depleted transplantation in children. TCRbeta library construction was performed incorporating unique molecular identifiers. TCRdb redid the calling of the PCR reads with MiXCR, one entry per CDR3 protein. The sample has fewer than 550,000 distinct CDR3 sequences; 9.5% to 13% are singletons.

This clonotype originated in a human donor who donated a stem cell graft to a child with acute myeloid leukemia. This sequence joins TRBV5-4 and TRBJ2-5; 9 bases map to TRBD2. Sequencing was performed on PBMCs from the stem cell graft donor, taken from the stem cell graft. DNA of the CDR3: TGTGCCAGCAGACTAGCGGGAGAGACCCAGTACTTC. This gives the protein CASRLAGETQYF. The full variable domain, in which reference TRBV5-4 and TRBJ2-5 provide the parts outside the CDR3, is ETGVTQSPTHLIKTRGQQVTLRCSSQSGHNTVSWYQQALGQGPQFIFQYYREEENGRGNFPPRFSGLQFPNYSSELNVNALELDDSALYLCASRLAGETQYFGPGTRLLVL.